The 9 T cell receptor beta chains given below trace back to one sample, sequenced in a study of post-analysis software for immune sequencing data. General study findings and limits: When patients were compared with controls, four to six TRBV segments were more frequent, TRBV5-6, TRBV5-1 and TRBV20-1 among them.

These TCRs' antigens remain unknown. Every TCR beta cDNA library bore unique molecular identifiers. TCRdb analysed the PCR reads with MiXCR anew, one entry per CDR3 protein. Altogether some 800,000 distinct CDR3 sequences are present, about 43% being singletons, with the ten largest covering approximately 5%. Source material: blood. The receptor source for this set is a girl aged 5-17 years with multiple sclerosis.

For the CDR3, the DNA is TGTGCCAGCAGATCAGACCCATCCTACAATGAGCAGTTCTTC. It is translated as CASRSDPSYNEQFF. The chain joins TRBV7-9 to TRBJ2-1; no firm D call. Germline V gene sequence: CDR1 SEHNR, CDR2 FQNEAQ (reference sequence). Trimming took off 6 bases at V and 1 base at J, with 10 bases between the two ends. CDR3 size: 14 residues.

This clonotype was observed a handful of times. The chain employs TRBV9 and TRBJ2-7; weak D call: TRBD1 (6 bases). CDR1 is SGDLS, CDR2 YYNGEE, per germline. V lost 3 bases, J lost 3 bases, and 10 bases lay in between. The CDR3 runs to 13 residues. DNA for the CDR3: TGTGCCAGCAGCGAGACAGGTTTCTACGAGCAGTACTTC. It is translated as CASSETGFYEQYF. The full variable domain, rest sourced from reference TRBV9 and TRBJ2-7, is DSGVTQTPKHLITATGQRVTLRCSPRSGDLSVYWYQQSLDQGLQFLIQYYNGEERAKGNILERFSAQQFPDLHSELNLSSLELGDSALYFCASSETGFYEQYFGPGTRLTVT.

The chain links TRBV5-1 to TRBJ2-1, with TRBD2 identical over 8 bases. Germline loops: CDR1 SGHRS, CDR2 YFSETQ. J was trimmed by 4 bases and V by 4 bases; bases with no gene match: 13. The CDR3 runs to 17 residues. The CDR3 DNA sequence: TGCGCCAGCAGCCCGGCGTTAGCGGGACCTGGTTACAATGAGCAGTTCTTC. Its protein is CASSPALAGPGYNEQFF.

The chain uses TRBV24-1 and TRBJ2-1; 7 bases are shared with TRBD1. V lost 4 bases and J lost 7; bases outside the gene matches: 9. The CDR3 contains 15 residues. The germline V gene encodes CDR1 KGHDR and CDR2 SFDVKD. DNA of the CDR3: TGTGCCACCAGTGAGGTCAGGGGGAAAGGGAATGAGCAGTTCTTC. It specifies CATSEVRGKGNEQFF.

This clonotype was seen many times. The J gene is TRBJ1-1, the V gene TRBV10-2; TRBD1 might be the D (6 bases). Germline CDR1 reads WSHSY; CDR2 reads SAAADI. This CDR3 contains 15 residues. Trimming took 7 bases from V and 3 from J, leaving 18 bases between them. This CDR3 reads CASTPGHGLDTEAFF. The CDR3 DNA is TGCGCCAGCACTCCGGGACATGGCCTTGACACTGAAGCTTTCTTT.

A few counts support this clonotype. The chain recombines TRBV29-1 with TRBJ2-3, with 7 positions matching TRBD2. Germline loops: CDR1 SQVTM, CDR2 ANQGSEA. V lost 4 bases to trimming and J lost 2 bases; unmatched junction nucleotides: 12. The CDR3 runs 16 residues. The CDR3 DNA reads TGCAGCGTTGCCGGACTAGGGCGGGCCCCCACAGATACGCAGTATTTT. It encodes CSVAGLGRAPTDTQYF.

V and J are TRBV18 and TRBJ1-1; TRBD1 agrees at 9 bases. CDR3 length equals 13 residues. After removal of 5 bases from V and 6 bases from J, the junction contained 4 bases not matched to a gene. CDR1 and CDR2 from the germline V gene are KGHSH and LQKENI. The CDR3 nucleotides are TGTGCCAGCTCAGGGACAGGGTTGGCTGAAGCTTTCTTT. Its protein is CASSGTGLAEAFF.

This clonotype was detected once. CDR3 in DNA: TGTGCCAGCAGTTTCACGGACAGCACAGATACGCAGTATTTT. Its translation: CASSFTDSTDTQYF. The rearrangement links TRBV12-3 or TRBV12-4 to TRBJ2-3, with D unresolved. V was cut by 3 bases and J by 0 bases, with 7 bases left in between. The CDR3 extends over 14 amino acids.

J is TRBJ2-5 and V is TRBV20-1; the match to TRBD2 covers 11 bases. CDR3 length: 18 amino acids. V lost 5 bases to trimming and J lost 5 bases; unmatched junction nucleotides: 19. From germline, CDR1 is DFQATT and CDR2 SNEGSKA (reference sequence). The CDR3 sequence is CSAPAASGRRTGGETQYF. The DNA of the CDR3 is TGCAGTGCTCCAGCTGCTAGCGGGAGGAGGACGGGTGGTGAGACCCAGTACTTC.